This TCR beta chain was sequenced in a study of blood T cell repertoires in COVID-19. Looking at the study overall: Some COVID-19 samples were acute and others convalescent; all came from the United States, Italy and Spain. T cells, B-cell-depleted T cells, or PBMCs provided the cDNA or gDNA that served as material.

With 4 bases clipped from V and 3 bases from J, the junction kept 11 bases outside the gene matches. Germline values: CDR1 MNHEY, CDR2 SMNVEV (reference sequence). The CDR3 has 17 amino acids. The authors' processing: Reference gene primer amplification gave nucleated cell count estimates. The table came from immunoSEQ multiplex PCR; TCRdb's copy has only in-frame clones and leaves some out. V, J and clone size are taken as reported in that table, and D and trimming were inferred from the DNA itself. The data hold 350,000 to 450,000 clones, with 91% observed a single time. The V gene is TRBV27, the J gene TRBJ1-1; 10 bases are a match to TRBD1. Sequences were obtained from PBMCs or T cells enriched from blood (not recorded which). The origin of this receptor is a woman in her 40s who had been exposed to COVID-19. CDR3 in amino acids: CASSWTGGRLADTEAFF. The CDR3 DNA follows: TGTGCCAGCAGTTGGACAGGGGGGAGGTTGGCCGACACTGAAGCTTTCTTT.